This TCR beta chain was identified in a study of cytomegalovirus exposure and HLA in healthy donors. Notes on the study in general: CMV serostatus was the sole immune exposure data available.

PCR involved 60 Vbeta and 13 Jbeta primers. Method: immunoSEQ multiplex PCR; TCRdb's copy keeps in-frame clones and lacks some. The sample records 150,000 to 200,000 clones, 70% to 80% being singletons. The J segment lost 2 bases and the V segment lost 5 bases, leaving 12 bases of the junction unmatched. Germline V lookup: CDR1 SGHNT, CDR2 YENEEA. The CDR3 contains 16 residues. As to this clone: The antigen is not known.

Sequenced input: PBMCs. This rearrangement joins TRBV11-3 to TRBJ2-7; 7 nucleotides line up with TRBD1. The origin of this receptor is a man younger than 35 in good health and CMV-seropositive. CDR3 in amino acids: CASSPSGGRGAYEQYF. The DNA for the CDR3 is TGTGCCAGCAGCCCTTCAGGGGGTCGAGGGGCCTACGAGCAGTACTTC. Complete variable domain (other parts from reference TRBV11-3 and TRBJ2-7): EAGVVQSPRYKIIEKKQPVAFWCNPISGHNTLYWYLQNLGQGPELLIRYENEEAVDDSQLPKDRFSAERLKGVDSTLKIQPAELGDSAVYLCASSPSGGRGAYEQYFGPGTRLTVT.